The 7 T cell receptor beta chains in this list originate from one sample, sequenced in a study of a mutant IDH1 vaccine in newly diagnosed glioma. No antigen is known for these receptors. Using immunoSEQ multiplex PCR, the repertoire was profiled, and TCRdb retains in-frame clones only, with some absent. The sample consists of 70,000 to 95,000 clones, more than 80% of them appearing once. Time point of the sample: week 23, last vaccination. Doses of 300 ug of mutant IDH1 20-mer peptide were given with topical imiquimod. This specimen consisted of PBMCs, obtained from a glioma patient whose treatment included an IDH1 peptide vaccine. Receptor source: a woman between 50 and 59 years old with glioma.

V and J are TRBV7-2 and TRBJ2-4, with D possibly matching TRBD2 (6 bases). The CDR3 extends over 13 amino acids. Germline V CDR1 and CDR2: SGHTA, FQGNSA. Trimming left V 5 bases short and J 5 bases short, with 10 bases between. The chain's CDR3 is CASSPWRENIQYF. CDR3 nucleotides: TGTGCCAGCAGCCCCTGGAGGGAAAACATTCAGTACTTC.

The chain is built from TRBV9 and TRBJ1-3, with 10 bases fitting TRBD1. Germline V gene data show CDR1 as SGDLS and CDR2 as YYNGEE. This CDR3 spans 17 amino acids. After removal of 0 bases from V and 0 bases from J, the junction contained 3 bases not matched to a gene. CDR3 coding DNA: TGTGCCAGCAGCGTAGGGACAGGGGGGTACTCTGGAAACACCATATATTTT. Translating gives CASSVGTGGYSGNTIYF.

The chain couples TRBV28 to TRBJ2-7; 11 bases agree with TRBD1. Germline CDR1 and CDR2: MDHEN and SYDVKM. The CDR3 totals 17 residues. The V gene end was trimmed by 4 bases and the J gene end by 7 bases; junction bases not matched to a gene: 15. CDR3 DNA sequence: TGTGCCAGCAGTTCCGGTGGTGCCGGGACAGGGGGAGAGGAGCAGTACTTC. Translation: CASSSGGAGTGGEEQYF.

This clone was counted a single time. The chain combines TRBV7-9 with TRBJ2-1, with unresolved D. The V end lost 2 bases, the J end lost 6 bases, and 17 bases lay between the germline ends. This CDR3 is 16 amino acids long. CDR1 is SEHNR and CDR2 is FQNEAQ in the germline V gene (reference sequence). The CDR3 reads CASSLTRGPHGNEQFF. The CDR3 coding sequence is TGTGCCAGCAGCTTAACCCGAGGCCCTCACGGCAATGAGCAGTTCTTC.

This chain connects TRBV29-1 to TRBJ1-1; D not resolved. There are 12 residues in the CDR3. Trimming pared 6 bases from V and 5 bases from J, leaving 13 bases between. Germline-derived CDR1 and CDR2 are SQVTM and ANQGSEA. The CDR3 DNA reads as TGCAGCGTGCGAGGCTTCCGGACTGAAGCTTTCTTT. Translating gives CSVRGFRTEAFF.

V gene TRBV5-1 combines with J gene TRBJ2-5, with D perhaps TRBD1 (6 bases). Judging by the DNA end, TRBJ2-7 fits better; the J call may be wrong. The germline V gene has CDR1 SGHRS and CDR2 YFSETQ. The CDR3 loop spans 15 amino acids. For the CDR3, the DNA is TGCGCCAGCAGCTTGTATAGGGGGTCCCCCTACGAGCAGTACTTC. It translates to CASSLYRGSPYEQYF.

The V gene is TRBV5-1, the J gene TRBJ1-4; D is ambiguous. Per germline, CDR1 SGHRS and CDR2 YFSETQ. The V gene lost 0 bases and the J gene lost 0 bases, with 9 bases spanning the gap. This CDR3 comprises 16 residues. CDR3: CASSLAVGTTNEKLFF. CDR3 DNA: TGCGCCAGCAGCTTGGCAGTGGGTACAACTAATGAAAAACTGTTTTTT.